Shown below are 19 T cell receptor beta chains from a single sample sequenced in a study of blood T cell repertoires in COVID-19. Repertoires were generated with immunoSEQ multiplex PCR, while TCRdb's copy carries only in-frame clones and drops some. The data contain some 52,000 clones, more than 75% of them singletons. The sample consisted of peripheral blood. Receptors originate from a human donor in a cohort sampled during active COVID-19.

J is TRBJ1-1 and V is TRBV27, with D possibly matching TRBD1 (5 bases). The CDR3 sequence is 13 residues long. Trimming took 5 bases from V and 11 from J, leaving 18 bases between them. The germline gives CDR1 MNHEY, CDR2 SMNVEV (reference sequence). Here the CDR3 reads CASSPLNRMVAFF. The CDR3 DNA sequence: TGTGCCAGCAGTCCGCTAAACAGGATGGTGGCTTTCTTT.

The rearrangement joins TRBV5-4 to TRBJ2-1; D perhaps matches TRBD2 (5 bases). Trimming left V 3 bases short and J 7 bases short, with 8 bases between. Per the germline V gene, CDR1 is SGHNT and CDR2 is YYREEE (reference sequence). The CDR3 is 12 amino acids. CDR3 nucleotide sequence: TGTGCCAGCAGCTCTACGGGGAATGAGCAGTTCTTC. Translation gives CASSSTGNEQFF.

This clone was seen more than once but under ten times. The V and J genes are TRBV4-1 and TRBJ2-7; 9 positions agree with TRBD1. CDR1 and CDR2 (germline): MGHRA, YSYEKL. The CDR3 extends over 14 amino acids. The ends lost 5 bases at V and 4 bases at J; junction bases unmatched: 6. This CDR3 is CASSYPGQGYEQYF. The CDR3 DNA reads as TGCGCCAGCAGCTACCCGGGACAGGGTTACGAGCAGTACTTC.

The gene calls are TRBV6-1 and TRBJ1-2; no firm D call. Per germline, CDR1 MNHNS and CDR2 SASEGT. With 1 base removed from V and 7 bases from J, the gap between germline ends came to 10 bases. This CDR3 region has 13 residues. CDR3 in amino acids: CASSEVSGVGYTF. The CDR3 DNA sequence: TGTGCCAGCAGTGAAGTTTCCGGGGTTGGCTACACCTTC.

The rearrangement joins TRBV14 to TRBJ1-1, with no clear D. The ends were cut back, 4 bases at V and 1 base at J, with 13 bases in the middle. The CDR3 spans 15 residues. CDR1 is SGHDN, CDR2 FVKESK, per germline. The CDR3 is CASSRNGRQNTEAFF. The CDR3 bases are TGTGCCAGCAGCCGAAACGGGAGACAGAACACTGAAGCTTTCTTT.

The rearrangement joins TRBV2 to TRBJ2-3, with 10 bases aligning to TRBD2. The length of the CDR3 is 14 residues. Trimming removed 6 bases from V and 0 bases from J; junction bases left unmatched: 0. The germline CDR1 and CDR2 sequences are SNHLY and FYNNEI. CDR3 DNA: TGTGCCAGCAGGACTAGCGGGAGCACAGATACGCAGTATTTT. Its translation is CASRTSGSTDTQYF.

J is TRBJ1-1 and V is TRBV7-9, with a tentative D call TRBD1 (5 bases). Germline V gene sequence: CDR1 SEHNR, CDR2 FQNEAQ (reference sequence). Trimming pared 5 bases from V and 4 bases from J, leaving 17 bases between. The CDR3 length is 15 residues. The CDR3 DNA is TGTGCCAGCAGCGCCCGGTGGGGGGGAACCACTGAAGCTTTCTTT. It codes for CASSARWGGTTEAFF.

This chain joins TRBV5-1 and TRBJ1-4; the match to TRBD1 covers 8 bases. This CDR3 is 14 amino acids long. Germline assignment: CDR1 SGHRS and CDR2 YFSETQ. The junction had 2 bases not matched to a gene; V was cut back by 3 bases and J by 4 bases. CDR3 amino acids: CASSSGQGNEKLFF. For the CDR3, the DNA is TGCGCCAGCAGCTCCGGACAGGGTAATGAAAAACTGTTTTTT.

The genes are TRBV4-1 and TRBJ1-2, with TRBD1 matching over 10 bases. CDR1 is MGHRA, CDR2 YSYEKL, per germline. V was clipped by 6 bases and J by 4 bases; unmatched bases: 14. The CDR3 loop spans 17 amino acids. CDR3 nucleotide sequence: TGCGCCAGCAGAAAACAAACGGGACAGGGGAGTACCTATGGCTACACCTTC. Its translation: CASRKQTGQGSTYGYTF.

The chain combines TRBV4-1 with TRBJ1-2; D gene unclear. Germline V gene data show CDR1 as MGHRA and CDR2 as YSYEKL. The CDR3 spans 13 residues. V was pared by 0 bases and J by 8 bases, with 10 bases between. The CDR3 sequence: CASSQELVWGYTF. The CDR3, as DNA: TGCGCCAGCAGCCAAGAACTGGTATGGGGCTACACCTTC.

The chain recombines TRBV27 with TRBJ2-7; D ambiguous. Germline V gene sequence: CDR1 MNHEY, CDR2 SMNVEV (reference sequence). The CDR3 is 13 amino acids. The germline V and J ends were trimmed by 2 bases and 1 base, with 6 bases remaining between them. In DNA form, the CDR3 reads TGTGCCAGCAGTTTAGGCCTGTCCTACGAGCAGTACTTC. Protein: CASSLGLSYEQYF.

The rearrangement joins TRBV24-1 to TRBJ2-6; 7 bases match TRBD1. V gave up 3 bases and J gave up 1 base; unmatched junction bases: 5. The CDR3 is 17 amino acids. The germline gives CDR1 KGHDR, CDR2 SFDVKD. The CDR3 protein is CATSDRDSLSGANVLTF. The CDR3 coding sequence is TGTGCCACCAGTGATCGGGACAGCCTATCTGGGGCCAACGTCCTGACTTTC.

In this sample, this clone turned up a few times. The DNA for the CDR3 is TGTGCCAGCTCACCCGGTCCCCAAGAGACCCAGTACTTC. Encoded protein: CASSPGPQETQYF. V is TRBV18 and J is TRBJ2-5, with D unresolved. From germline, CDR1 is KGHSH and CDR2 LQKENI. V gave up 3 bases and J gave up 1 base, with 6 bases separating them. The CDR3 has 13 amino acids.

V gene TRBV5-1 combines with J gene TRBJ1-2; the D gene is possibly TRBD1 (5 bases). V was cut by 0 bases and J by 8 bases, with 8 bases left in between. The CDR3 length is 12 residues. Germline V gene data show CDR1 as SGHRS and CDR2 as YFSETQ. CDR3 sequence: CASSLAGFGYTF. DNA of the CDR3: TGCGCCAGCAGCTTGGCAGGGTTCGGCTACACCTTC.

This chain uses TRBV7-8 with TRBJ1-1; 7 nucleotides align to TRBD1. The CDR3 consists of 14 residues. After removal of 3 bases from V and 1 base from J, the junction contained 2 bases not matched to a gene. Germline V gene sequence: CDR1 SGHVS, CDR2 FQNEAQ. The CDR3 bases are TGTGCCAGCAGCTTCCGACAGGGGAACACTGAAGCTTTCTTT. Amino acids: CASSFRQGNTEAFF.

The V call is TRBV5-1, the J call TRBJ2-7, with 9 bases identical to TRBD1. The CDR3 loop spans 15 amino acids. V shed 3 bases and J 5 bases; nucleotides not matched to a gene: 9. Germline loops: CDR1 SGHRS, CDR2 YFSETQ. The CDR3 loop is CASSWDREVWNEQYF. In DNA form, the CDR3 reads TGCGCCAGCAGCTGGGACAGGGAGGTTTGGAACGAGCAGTACTTC.

The rearrangement joins TRBV6-5 to TRBJ1-1; D remains unclear. With 1 base removed from V and 1 base from J, the gap between germline ends came to 13 bases. The length of the CDR3 is 16 residues. Germline CDR1 is MNHEY and CDR2 is SVGAGI. The CDR3 here is CASSYFGVSGNTEAFF. DNA of the CDR3: TGTGCCAGCAGTTACTTCGGGGTATCGGGGAACACTGAAGCTTTCTTT.

The chain has TRBV11-2 and TRBJ2-1; D is unresolved. Germline values: CDR1 SGHAT, CDR2 FQNNGV. The V end was cut by 4 bases, the J end by 3 bases, with 10 bases between. The CDR3 contains 14 residues. In nucleotides, the CDR3 is TGTGCCAGCAGCTCCGATTCCGGCTACAATGAGCAGTTCTTC. As protein: CASSSDSGYNEQFF.

This chain uses TRBV6-5 with TRBJ1-2, with D possibly TRBD1 on 6 matching bases. CDR1 and CDR2 from the germline V gene are MNHEY and SVGAGI. CDR3 length: 13 residues. V was trimmed by 6 bases and J by 6 bases, leaving 14 bases between them. The CDR3 loop reads CASSSGQGNGYTF. In DNA, the CDR3 is TGTGCCAGCAGCTCAGGGCAGGGGAATGGCTACACCTTC.